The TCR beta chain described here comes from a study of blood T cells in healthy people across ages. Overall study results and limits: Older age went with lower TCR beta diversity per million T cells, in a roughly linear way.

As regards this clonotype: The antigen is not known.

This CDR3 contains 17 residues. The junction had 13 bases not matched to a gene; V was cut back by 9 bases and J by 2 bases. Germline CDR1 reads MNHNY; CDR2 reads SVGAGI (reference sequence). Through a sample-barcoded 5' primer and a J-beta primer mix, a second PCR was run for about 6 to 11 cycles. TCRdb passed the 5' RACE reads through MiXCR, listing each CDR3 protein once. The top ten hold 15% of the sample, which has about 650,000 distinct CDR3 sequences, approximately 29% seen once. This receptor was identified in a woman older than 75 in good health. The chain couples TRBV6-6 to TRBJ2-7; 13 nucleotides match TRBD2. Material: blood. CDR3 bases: TGTGCCAGTAGTCCGTTCCCGACTAGCGGGGGGACCTACGAGCAGTACTTC. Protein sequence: CASSPFPTSGGTYEQYF.